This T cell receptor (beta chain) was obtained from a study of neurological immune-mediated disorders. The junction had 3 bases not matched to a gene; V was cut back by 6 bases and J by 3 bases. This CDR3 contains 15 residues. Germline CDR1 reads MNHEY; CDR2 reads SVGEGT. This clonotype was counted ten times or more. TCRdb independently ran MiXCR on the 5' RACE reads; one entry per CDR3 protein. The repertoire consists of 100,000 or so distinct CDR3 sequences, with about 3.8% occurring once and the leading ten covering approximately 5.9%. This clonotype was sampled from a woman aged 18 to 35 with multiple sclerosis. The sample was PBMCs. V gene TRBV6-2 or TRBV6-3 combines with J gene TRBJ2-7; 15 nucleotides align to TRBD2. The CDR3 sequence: CASSMGLAGGYEQYF. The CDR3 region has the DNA TGTGCCAGCAGCATGGGACTAGCGGGAGGCTACGAGCAGTACTTC.